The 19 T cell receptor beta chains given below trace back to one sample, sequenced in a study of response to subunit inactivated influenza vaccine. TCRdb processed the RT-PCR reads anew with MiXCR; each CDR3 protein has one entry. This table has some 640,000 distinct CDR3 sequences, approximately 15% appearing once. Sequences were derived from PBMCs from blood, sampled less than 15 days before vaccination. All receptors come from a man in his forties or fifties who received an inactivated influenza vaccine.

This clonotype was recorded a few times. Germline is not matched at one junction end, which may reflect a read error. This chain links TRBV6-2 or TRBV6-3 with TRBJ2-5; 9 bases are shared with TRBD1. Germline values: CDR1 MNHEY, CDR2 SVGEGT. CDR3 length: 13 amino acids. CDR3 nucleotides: TGTGCCAGCAGTTCACAGGGGGCCGAGACCCTGTACTTC. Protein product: CASSSQGAETLYF.

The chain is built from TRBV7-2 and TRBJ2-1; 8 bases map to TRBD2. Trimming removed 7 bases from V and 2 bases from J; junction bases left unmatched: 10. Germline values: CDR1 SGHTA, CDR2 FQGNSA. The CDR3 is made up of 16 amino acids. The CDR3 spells CASTPESGGPYNEQFF. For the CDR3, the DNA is TGTGCCAGCACCCCAGAGTCGGGAGGGCCCTACAATGAGCAGTTCTTC.

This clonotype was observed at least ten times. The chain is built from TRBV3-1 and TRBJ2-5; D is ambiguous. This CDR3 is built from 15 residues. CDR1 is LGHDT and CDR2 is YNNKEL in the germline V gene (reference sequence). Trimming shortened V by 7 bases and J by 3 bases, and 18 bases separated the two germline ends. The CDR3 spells CASTLYRAGEETQYF. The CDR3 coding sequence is TGTGCCAGCACCTTATACCGGGCAGGAGAAGAGACCCAGTACTTC.

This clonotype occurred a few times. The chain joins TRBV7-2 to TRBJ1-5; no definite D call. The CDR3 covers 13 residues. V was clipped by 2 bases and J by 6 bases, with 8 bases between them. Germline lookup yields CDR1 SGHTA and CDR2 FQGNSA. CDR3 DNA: TGTGCCAGCAGCTTAAATTCGGGTCAGCCCCAGCATTTT. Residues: CASSLNSGQPQHF.

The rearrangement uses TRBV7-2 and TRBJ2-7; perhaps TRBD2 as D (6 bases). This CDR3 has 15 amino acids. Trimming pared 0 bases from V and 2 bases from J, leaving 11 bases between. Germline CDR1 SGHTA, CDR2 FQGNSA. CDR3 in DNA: TGTGCCAGCAGCTTAGCGGGCTCGGGAGCCTACGAGCAGTACTTC. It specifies CASSLAGSGAYEQYF.

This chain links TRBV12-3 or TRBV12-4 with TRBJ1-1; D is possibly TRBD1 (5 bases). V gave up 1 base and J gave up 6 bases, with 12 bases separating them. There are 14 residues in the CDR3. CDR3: CASSLGGGWPEAFF. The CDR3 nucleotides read TGTGCCAGCAGTTTAGGGGGGGGGTGGCCTGAAGCTTTCTTT.

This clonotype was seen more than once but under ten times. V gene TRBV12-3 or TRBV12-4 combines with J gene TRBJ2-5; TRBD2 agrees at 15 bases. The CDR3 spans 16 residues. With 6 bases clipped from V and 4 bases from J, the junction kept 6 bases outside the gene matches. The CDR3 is CASSLGLAGGSETQYF. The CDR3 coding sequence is TGTGCCAGCAGCCTTGGACTAGCGGGAGGGTCAGAGACCCAGTACTTC.

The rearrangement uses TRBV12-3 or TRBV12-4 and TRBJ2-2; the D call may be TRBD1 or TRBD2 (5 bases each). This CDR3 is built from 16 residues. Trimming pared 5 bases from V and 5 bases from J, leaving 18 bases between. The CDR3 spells CASSALRDPRTGELFF. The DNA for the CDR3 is TGTGCCAGCAGTGCACTCAGGGACCCTAGGACCGGGGAGCTGTTTTTT.

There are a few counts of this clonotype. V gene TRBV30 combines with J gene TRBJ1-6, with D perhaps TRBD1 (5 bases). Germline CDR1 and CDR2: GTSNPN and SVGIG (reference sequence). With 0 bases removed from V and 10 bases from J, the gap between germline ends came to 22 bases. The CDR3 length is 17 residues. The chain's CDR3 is CAWSVRAGARLGSPLHF. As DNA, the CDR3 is TGTGCCTGGAGTGTACGGGCCGGGGCTCGCTTAGGGTCACCCCTCCACTTT.

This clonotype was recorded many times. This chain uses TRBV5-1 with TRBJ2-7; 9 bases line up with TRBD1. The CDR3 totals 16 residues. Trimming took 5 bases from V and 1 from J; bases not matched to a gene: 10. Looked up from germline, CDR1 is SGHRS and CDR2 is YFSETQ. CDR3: CASRNFGGQGSYEQYF. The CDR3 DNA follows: TGCGCCAGCAGGAACTTTGGGGGACAGGGTTCCTACGAGCAGTACTTC.

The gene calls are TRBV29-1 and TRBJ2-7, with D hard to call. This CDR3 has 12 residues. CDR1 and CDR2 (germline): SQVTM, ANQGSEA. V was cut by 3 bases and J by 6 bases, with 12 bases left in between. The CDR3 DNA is TGCAGCGTTGATCGTGGATCTGGCGAGCAGTACTTC. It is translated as CSVDRGSGEQYF.

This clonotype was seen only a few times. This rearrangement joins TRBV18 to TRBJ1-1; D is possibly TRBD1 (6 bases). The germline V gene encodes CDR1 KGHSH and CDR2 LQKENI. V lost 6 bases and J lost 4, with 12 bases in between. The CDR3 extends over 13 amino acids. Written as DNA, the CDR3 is TGTGCCAGCTCTCGGGGGCCCGGCACTGAAGCTTTCTTT. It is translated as CASSRGPGTEAFF.

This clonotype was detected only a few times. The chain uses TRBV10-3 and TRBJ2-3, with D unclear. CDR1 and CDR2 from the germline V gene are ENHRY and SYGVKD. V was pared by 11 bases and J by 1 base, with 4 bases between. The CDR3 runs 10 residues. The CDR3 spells CAVGTDTQYF. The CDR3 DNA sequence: TGTGCCGTAGGCACAGATACGCAGTATTTT.

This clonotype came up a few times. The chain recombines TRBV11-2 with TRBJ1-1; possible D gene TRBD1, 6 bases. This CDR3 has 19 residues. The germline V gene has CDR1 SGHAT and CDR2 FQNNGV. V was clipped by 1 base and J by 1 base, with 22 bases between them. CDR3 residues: CASSLVRGPRLRGNTEAFF. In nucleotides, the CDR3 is TGTGCCAGCAGCTTAGTCCGGGGGCCTAGGTTAAGGGGGAACACTGAAGCTTTCTTT.

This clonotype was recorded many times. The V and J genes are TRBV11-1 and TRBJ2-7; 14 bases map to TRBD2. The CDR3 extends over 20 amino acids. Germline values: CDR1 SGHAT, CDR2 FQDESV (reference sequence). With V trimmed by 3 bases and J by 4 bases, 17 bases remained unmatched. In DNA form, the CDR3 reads TGTGCCAGCAGCTTGGCCGGGACCTCCGGGACTAGCGGGAGTTTTTACGAGCAGTACTTC. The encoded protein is CASSLAGTSGTSGSFYEQYF.

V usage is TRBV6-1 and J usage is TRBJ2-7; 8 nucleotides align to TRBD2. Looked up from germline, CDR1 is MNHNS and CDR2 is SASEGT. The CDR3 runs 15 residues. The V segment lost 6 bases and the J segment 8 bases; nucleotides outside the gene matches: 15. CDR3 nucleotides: TGTGCCAGCAGGGGCGCGGGAGGCCCCCCTTCGCAGCAGTACTTC. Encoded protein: CASRGAGGPPSQQYF.

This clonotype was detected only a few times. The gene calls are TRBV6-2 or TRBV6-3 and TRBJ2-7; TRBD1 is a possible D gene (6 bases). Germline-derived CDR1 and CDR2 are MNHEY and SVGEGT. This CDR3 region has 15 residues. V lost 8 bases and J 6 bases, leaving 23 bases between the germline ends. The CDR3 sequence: CASREGDTRRGEQYF. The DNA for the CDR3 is TGTGCCAGCCGCGAAGGGGACACCCGCAGGGGCGAGCAGTACTTC.

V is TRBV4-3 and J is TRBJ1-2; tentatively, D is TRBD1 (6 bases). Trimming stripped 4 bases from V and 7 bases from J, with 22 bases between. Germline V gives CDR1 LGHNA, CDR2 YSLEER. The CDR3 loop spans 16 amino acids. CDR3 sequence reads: CASSPPGSAGEGGYTF. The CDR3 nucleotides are TGCGCCAGCAGCCCTCCCGGGTCGGCAGGGGAGGGTGGCTACACCTTC.

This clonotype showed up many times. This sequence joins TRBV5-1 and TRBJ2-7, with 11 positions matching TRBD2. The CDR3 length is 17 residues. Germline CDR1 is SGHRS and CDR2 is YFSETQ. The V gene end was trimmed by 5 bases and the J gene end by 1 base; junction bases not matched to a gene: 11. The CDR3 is CASRSGLAEMGSYEQYF. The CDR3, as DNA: TGCGCCAGCAGATCGGGACTAGCGGAGATGGGGTCCTACGAGCAGTACTTC.